This T cell receptor beta chain was identified during a study of a mutant IDH1 vaccine in newly diagnosed glioma (dated by TCRdb to the early 2020s). The study in broad terms: Across visits V03 through V10, patients got a total of eight vaccinations, given in weeks 1, 3, 5, 7, 11, 15, 19 and 23. Prior to enrollment, standard therapy consisting of radiotherapy alone, temozolomide alone, or radiochemotherapy with temozolomide had been administered to patients, with the combination being received by most patients. Of the approximately 35 treated patients, approximately 62% were male and 37.5% were female, and the mean age was around 40 years. Longitudinal TCRB deep sequencing was done for 25 to 30 treated patients, wherever samples were available for exploratory analyses. Peripheral blood samples were drawn at six visits, namely V03 (baseline), V05, V07, V10, V12 and V13. Vaccination was initiated 4-6 weeks after radiotherapy alone, or concurrently with temozolomide cycles in the chemotherapy-containing groups. Summary of the overall study and its limitations: Vaccine-induced immune responses across multiple MHC alleles were detected in over 80% of patients. PBMC samples for TCRB deep sequencing were selected based on availability. The authors noted that analyses of patient blood samples could not be reproduced because of sample limitations. Pseudoprogression seemed to be unrelated to changes in the top peripheral T cell clonotypes found by TCRB sequencing.

The sample's time point label is to be understood as: week 23, last vaccination. A 20-mer mutant IDH1 peptide at 300 micrograms in Montanide made up each vaccine dose, which was injected subcutaneously together with topical imiquimod. All donors had newly diagnosed IDH1-mutant astrocytomas of WHO grade 3 or 4 that showed loss of nuclear ATRX. The samples were drawn from NOA16, a multicentre, single-arm, open-label phase I trial in Germany that tested a mutant IDH1 peptide vaccine in humans for the first time. The DNeasy Blood and Tissue Kit was used to extract genomic DNA from EDTA blood for TCRB sequencing. Receptors were amplified or captured by the immunoSEQ multiplex PCR assay. Following the manufacturer's protocol, the hsTCRB Kit was used to amplify rearranged TCR beta chain sequences. An Illumina MiSeq was used to sequence the TCRB libraries. In the source study's methods: The kit vendor's proprietary platform handled demultiplexing, trimming and gene mapping. Here the immuneACCESS table is served through TCRdb, limited to in-frame sequences with V and J called. Missing clones are a known gap in these copies; in checked studies unresolved V genes cover under half, and the rest lacks a known reason. The V and J calls and clone size were taken over from that table, and D and trimming were inferred from the DNA. For this sample the table gives tens of thousands of clones, of which about 81% were detected only once. The top ten clones comprise roughly 8.8% of the sample.

In the case of this clone: Its antigen remains unidentified. Nothing much larger sits one base from this clone, and base qualities are not available.

The sample here was PBMCs, taken from a glioma patient whose treatment included an IDH1 peptide vaccine. The clonotype originates from a woman between 40 and 50 years old with glioma. Some clones in this sample may be carry-over from other donors' samples.

The DNA sequence is TGTGCCTGGACTAGCGGGGGGGCCGGGGAGACCCAGTACTTC. This codes for CAWTSGGAGETQYF. The chain was built from TRBV30 and TRBJ2-5; 12 of the junction bases match TRBD2. Sequences GTSNPN (CDR1) and SVGIG (CDR2) are obtained from the germline V gene (reference sequence). The germline V end is reduced by 4 bases and the J end by 5 bases; junction bases left unmatched: 5. The CDR3 sequence holds 14 residues, the cysteine and phenylalanine included. The CDR3 DNA has 42 bases and is translated from base 1.